These T cell receptor beta chains were read from a single sample in a study of shared clonotypes between healthy human individuals. Profiled with immunoSEQ multiplex PCR; TCRdb holds only in-frame clones, not every one. This sample has nearly 1 million clones; about 80% occur once, and the top ten carry over 1.3%. The specimen was memory CD4+ T cells sorted from blood. The receptors were sampled from a man aged 18 to 35 in good health. Each CDR3 is given with its conserved first and last residue. The D gene is left open where the match is weak. Some rows have no size entry. The others give once, few or many, or a class for an expanded clone.

TRBJ1-2 | TRBV5-1 | . | . | TGCGCCAGCAGCTTGGAGGACAGCCAGATCTACACCTTC | CASSLEDSQIYTF
TRBJ2-3 | TRBV19 | TRBD2 | . | TGTGCCAGTAAATCCTTTTCGGCGGGGGACACAGATACGCAGTATTTT | CASKSFSAGDTDTQYF
TRBJ1-3 | TRBV6-5 | TRBD1 | . | TGTGCCAGCAGCAGGGGGAAGGATGGAAACACCATATATTTT | CASSRGKDGNTIYF
TRBJ1-5 | TRBV11-3 | . | once | TGTGCCAGCAGCTTAGATCTTAAGGCGGGCCTACACAATCAGCCCCAGCATTTT | CASSLDLKAGLHNQPQHF
TRBJ2-3 | TRBV7-2 | . | . | TGTGCCAGCAGTAATAGACAGAAGATGAGCACAGATACGCAGTATTTT | CASSNRQKMSTDTQYF
TRBJ2-5 | TRBV18 | . | . | TGTGCCAGCTCACCGACTTCGGGAGAGACCCAGTACTTC | CASSPTSGETQYF
TRBJ1-2 | TRBV5-8 | . | . | TGTGCCAGCAGCTTGGCAGGGGCAGGGATCTATGGCTACACCTTC | CASSLAGAGIYGYTF
TRBJ1-1 | TRBV2 | . | once | TGTGCCAGCAGTGCAGGGGAGGCTTCGAACACTGAAGCTTTCTTT | CASSAGEASNTEAFF
TRBJ2-2 | TRBV11-2 | . | . | TGTGCCAGCAGCCCTAATTTAGCCGGGGAGCTGTTTTTT | CASSPNLAGELFF
TRBJ1-2 | TRBV4-3 | . | many | TGCGCCAGCAGCCAAGACCTGTTAACTGGGTACACCTTC | CASSQDLLTGYTF
TRBJ1-2 | TRBV28 | . | . | TGTGCCAGCAGTTTTGGCAGCTATGGCTACACCTTC | CASSFGSYGYTF
TRBJ1-4 | TRBV27 | . | . | TGTGCCAGCAGTTTAGGCGGGGGGGCCTTTGGAAAACTGTTTTTT | CASSLGGGAFGKLFF
TRBJ1-2 | TRBV6-5 | . | once | TGTGCCAGCAGATCCCCACTCAGGGAGGGCTACACCTTC | CASRSPLREGYTF
TRBJ2-1 | TRBV11-2 | . | . | TGTGCCAGCAGCTTAAGGGATGAGCAGTTCTTC | CASSLRDEQFF